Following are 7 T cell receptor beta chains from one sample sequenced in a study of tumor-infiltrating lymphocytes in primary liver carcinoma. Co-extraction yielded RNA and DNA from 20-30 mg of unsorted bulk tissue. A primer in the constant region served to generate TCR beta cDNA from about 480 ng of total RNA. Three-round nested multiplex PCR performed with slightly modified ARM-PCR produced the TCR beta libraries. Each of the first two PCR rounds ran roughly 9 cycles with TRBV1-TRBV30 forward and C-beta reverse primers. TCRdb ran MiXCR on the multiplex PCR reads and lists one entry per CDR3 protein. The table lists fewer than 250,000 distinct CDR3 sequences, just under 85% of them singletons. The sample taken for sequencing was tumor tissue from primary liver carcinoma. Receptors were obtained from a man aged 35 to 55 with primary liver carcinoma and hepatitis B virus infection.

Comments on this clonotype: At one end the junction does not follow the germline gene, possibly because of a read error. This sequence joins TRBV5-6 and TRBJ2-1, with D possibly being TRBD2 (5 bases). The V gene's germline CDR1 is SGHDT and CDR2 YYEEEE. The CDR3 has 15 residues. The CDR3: CGSSLKREYYNEQFF. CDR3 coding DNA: TGTGGCAGCAGCTTGAAGAGGGAGTACTACAATGAGCAGTTCTTC.

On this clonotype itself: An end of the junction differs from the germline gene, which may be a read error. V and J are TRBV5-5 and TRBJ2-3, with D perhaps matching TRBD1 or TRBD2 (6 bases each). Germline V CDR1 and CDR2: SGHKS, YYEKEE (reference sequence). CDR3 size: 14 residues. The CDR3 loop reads CTSSLEWGADTQYF. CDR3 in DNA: TGTACCAGCAGCTTGGAGTGGGGGGCAGATACACAGTATTTT. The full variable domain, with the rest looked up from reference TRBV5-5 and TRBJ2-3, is DAGVTQSPTHLIKTRGQQVTLRCSPISGHKSVSWYQQVLGQGPQFIFQYYEKEERGRGNFPDRFSARQFPNYSSELNVNALLLGDSALYLCTSSLEWGADTQYFGPGTRLTVL.

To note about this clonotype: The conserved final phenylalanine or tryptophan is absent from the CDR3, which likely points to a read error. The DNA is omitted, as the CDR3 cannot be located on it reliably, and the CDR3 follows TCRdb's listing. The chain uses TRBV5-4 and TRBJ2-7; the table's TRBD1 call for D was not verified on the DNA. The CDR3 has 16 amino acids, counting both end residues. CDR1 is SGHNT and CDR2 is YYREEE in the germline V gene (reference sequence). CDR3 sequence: CASSPAFGTGGYEQYY.

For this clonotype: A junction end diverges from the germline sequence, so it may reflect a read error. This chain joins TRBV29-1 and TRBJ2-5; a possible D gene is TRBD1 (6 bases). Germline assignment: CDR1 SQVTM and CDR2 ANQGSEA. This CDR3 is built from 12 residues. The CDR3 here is CSGMDSGESQYF. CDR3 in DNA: TGCAGCGGTATGGACAGTGGTGAGAGCCAGTACTTT.

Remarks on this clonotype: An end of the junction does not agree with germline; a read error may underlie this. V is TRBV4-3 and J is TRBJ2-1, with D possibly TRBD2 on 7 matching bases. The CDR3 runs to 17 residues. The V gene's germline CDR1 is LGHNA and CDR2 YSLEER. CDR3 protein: CASSQEERDKGVNEHFF. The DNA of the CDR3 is TGTGCCAGCAGCCAAGAGGAGCGGGATAAGGGGGTTAATGAACATTTCTTC.

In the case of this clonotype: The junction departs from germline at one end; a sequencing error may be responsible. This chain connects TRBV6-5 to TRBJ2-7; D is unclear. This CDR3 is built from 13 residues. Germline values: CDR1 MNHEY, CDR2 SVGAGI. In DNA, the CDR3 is TGTGCCAGCTGTTACATGGGCAGCCATGAGCAGTACTTC. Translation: CASCYMGSHEQYF.

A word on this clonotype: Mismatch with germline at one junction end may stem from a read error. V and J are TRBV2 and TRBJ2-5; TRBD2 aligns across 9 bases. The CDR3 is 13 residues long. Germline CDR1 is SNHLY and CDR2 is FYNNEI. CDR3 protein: CASSGTSMETQCF. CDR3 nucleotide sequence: TGTGCCAGCAGCGGGACTAGCATGGAGACCCAATGCTTC.